The 21 T cell receptor beta chains presented below share a single source sample, sequenced in a study of shared T cell receptors in the human thymus. Here immunoSEQ multiplex PCR was the method, and the copy in TCRdb shows in-frame clones only, minus some. The sample consists of about 500,000 clones, approximately 80% of them appearing once. This same sample was also part of a study on human thymus T cells.

The specimen sequenced was thymocytes. These receptors all come from a boy in the first two years of life with a congenital heart defect.

The chain recombines TRBV7-2 with TRBJ2-3, with D perhaps matching TRBD2 (6 bases). The CDR3 runs 17 residues. The V end was cut by 1 base, the J end by 1 base, with 15 bases between. Looked up from germline, CDR1 is SGHTA and CDR2 is FQGNSA. CDR3 sequence: CASSLVVPKRGTDTQYF. The CDR3, as DNA: TGTGCCAGCAGCTTAGTGGTCCCTAAGCGGGGCACAGATACGCAGTATTTT. Based on the CDR3 plus reference TRBV7-2 and TRBJ2-3, the full variable domain is GAGVSQSPSNKVTEKGKDVELRCDPISGHTALYWYRQSLGQGLEFLIYFQGNSAPDKSGLPSDRFSAERTGGSVSTLTIQRTQQEDSAVYLCASSLVVPKRGTDTQYFGPGTRLTVL.

The chain has TRBV7-6 and TRBJ2-2; 14 bases fit TRBD2. The ends lost 4 bases at V and 5 bases at J; junction bases unmatched: 9. CDR3 length equals 18 residues. Germline V CDR1 and CDR2: SGHVS, FNYEAQ. CDR3 in DNA: TGTGCCAGCAGCTCCTTGACTAGCGGGAGGGCCCAGACCGGGGAGCTGTTTTTT. Translated: CASSSLTSGRAQTGELFF.

V gene TRBV6-5 combines with J gene TRBJ2-7; no definite D call. V lost 1 base to trimming and J lost 1 base, with 14 bases between them. CDR1 and CDR2 (germline): MNHEY, SVGAGI. CDR3 size: 16 residues. The CDR3 reads CASSYFSPRYSYEQYF. The CDR3 DNA sequence: TGTGCCAGCAGTTACTTCTCTCCTAGATATTCCTACGAGCAGTACTTC.

Only a few counts were recorded for this clone. The chain employs TRBV19 and TRBJ1-2; 8 nucleotides align to TRBD1. Losses at the gene ends were 3 bases for V and 7 bases for J; bases not matched to a gene: 10. This CDR3 has 15 residues. The germline V gene encodes CDR1 LNHDA and CDR2 SQIVND (reference sequence). Here the CDR3 DNA reads TGTGCCAGTAGTATGGCCCCCGACAGGGGTGGTGGCTACACCTTC. This translates into CASSMAPDRGGGYTF.

The chain joins TRBV6-5 to TRBJ2-7; a weak D match, TRBD2 (6 bases). CDR1 MNHEY and CDR2 SVGAGI come from the germline V gene. The V gene lost 3 bases and the J gene lost 3 bases, with 15 bases spanning the gap. The CDR3 loop spans 15 amino acids. Here the CDR3 reads CASSYTVGGNYEQYF. The CDR3 DNA follows: TGTGCCAGCAGTTATACGGTAGGCGGGAACTACGAGCAGTACTTC.

The chain is built from TRBV2 and TRBJ2-2, with D maybe TRBD1 (5 bases). Trimming removed 4 bases from V and 5 bases from J, with 14 bases in between. This CDR3 contains 15 residues. Germline V gene lookup returns CDR1 SNHLY and CDR2 FYNNEI. The CDR3 region is CASSGEPGMTGELFF. CDR3 nucleotides: TGTGCCAGCAGTGGCGAGCCAGGGATGACCGGGGAGCTGTTTTTT.

This clone was seen only once. The same CDR3 is also encoded by other DNA sequences in this sample. This chain joins TRBV27 and TRBJ2-7; D possibly corresponds to TRBD1 (6 bases). This CDR3 is 13 amino acids long. The V end was cut by 5 bases, the J end by 1 base, with 9 bases between. Germline-derived CDR1 and CDR2 are MNHEY and SMNVEV (reference sequence). The CDR3 sequence: CASSRQDSYEQYF. The DNA for the CDR3 is TGTGCCAGCAGTCGACAGGATTCCTACGAGCAGTACTTC.

The rearrangement links TRBV4-3 to TRBJ2-5, with 7 nucleotides matching TRBD2. CDR3 length: 15 amino acids. Trimming cost V 0 bases and J 5 bases; bases outside gene matches: 6. Germline lookup yields CDR1 LGHNA and CDR2 YSLEER. The CDR3: CASSQDRLAEETQYF. The CDR3 region has the DNA TGCGCCAGCAGCCAAGATCGCCTAGCGGAGGAGACCCAGTACTTC.

This chain links TRBV11-3 with TRBJ2-4; 7 nucleotides match TRBD1. V shed 0 bases and J 0 bases; nucleotides not matched to a gene: 14. Looked up from germline, CDR1 is SGHNT and CDR2 is YENEEA. The CDR3 extends over 20 amino acids. The CDR3 DNA reads as TGTGCCAGCAGCTTAGACTTCCGGGACAGCCAGGCCTTAGCCAAAAACATTCAGTACTTC. Translation gives CASSLDFRDSQALAKNIQYF.

This clone was seen once. The chain recombines TRBV15 with TRBJ2-6; 8 bases line up with TRBD1. The trim removed 4 bases at V and 0 bases at J, leaving 14 bases unmatched. The CDR3 runs 20 residues. Germline CDR1 LNHNV, CDR2 YYDKDF (reference sequence). The CDR3 nucleotides are TGTGCCACCAGCATCCACCCCAGGGGGCCTTCTCGCTCTGGGGCCAACGTCCTGACTTTC. Translating gives CATSIHPRGPSRSGANVLTF.

The chain links TRBV7-8 to TRBJ1-1, with 11 bases fitting TRBD1. Trimming at V came to 5 bases and at J to 5 bases, leaving 7 bases not matched to a gene. Germline loops: CDR1 SGHVS, CDR2 FQNEAQ. The CDR3 consists of 15 residues. The CDR3 here is CASSRDRGGRTEAFF. Written as DNA, the CDR3 is TGTGCCAGCAGCAGGGACAGGGGGGGGAGGACTGAAGCTTTCTTT. Full variable domain (remainder filled in from reference TRBV7-8 and TRBJ1-1): GAGVSQSPRYKVAKRGQDVALRCDPISGHVSLFWYQQALGQGPEFLTYFQNEAQLDKSGLPSDRFFAERPEGSVSTLKIQRTQQEDSAVYLCASSRDRGGRTEAFFGQGTRLTVV.

The chain is built from TRBV10-1 and TRBJ2-7, with a weak D call TRBD2 (6 bases). V was trimmed by 6 bases and J by 2 bases, leaving 17 bases between them. This CDR3 contains 15 residues. Per germline, CDR1 WNHNN and CDR2 SYGVQD (reference sequence). The CDR3 sequence is CASRPLGGTAYEQYF. The CDR3 DNA reads as TGCGCCAGCAGACCCTTGGGGGGAACCGCCTACGAGCAGTACTTC.

The chain combines TRBV9 with TRBJ2-5; TRBD2 aligns across 14 bases. There are 15 residues in the CDR3. Unmatched junction bases numbered 1, after V lost 2 bases and J lost 4 bases. CDR1 is SGDLS and CDR2 is YYNGEE in the germline V gene. The CDR3 sequence is CASSVGLAGAETQYF. The DNA for the CDR3 is TGTGCCAGCAGCGTGGGACTAGCGGGGGCAGAGACCCAGTACTTC.

The V gene is TRBV19, the J gene TRBJ1-1; the D gene is possibly TRBD1 (6 bases). Looked up from germline, CDR1 is LNHDA and CDR2 is SQIVND (reference sequence). The CDR3 is 15 residues long. Trimming shortened V by 3 bases and J by 4 bases, and 15 bases separated the two germline ends. This chain's CDR3 is CASSIRGRGPTEAFF. The CDR3 bases are TGTGCCAGTAGTATCCGTGGCAGGGGCCCCACTGAAGCTTTCTTT.

The chain links TRBV7-9 to TRBJ1-1; unclear D gene. Per germline, CDR1 SEHNR and CDR2 FQNEAQ (reference sequence). The ends were cut back, 4 bases at V and 5 bases at J, with 20 bases in the middle. This CDR3 is built from 16 residues. Here the CDR3 DNA reads TGTGCCAGCAGCTGCTCGGGCCCCTCGGAGGTTACTGAAGCTTTCTTT. This translates into CASSCSGPSEVTEAFF.

The rearrangement joins TRBV6-1 to TRBJ1-4; D possibly corresponds to TRBD1 (5 bases). The length of the CDR3 is 17 residues. The V gene lost 2 bases and the J gene lost 5 bases, with 18 bases spanning the gap. From germline, CDR1 is MNHNS and CDR2 SASEGT. As DNA, the CDR3 is TGTGCCAGCAGTGAACGCTGGGGGACTCCGGGGAATGAAAAACTGTTTTTT. It is translated as CASSERWGTPGNEKLFF.

This chain joins TRBV27 and TRBJ1-4; a possible D gene is TRBD1 (6 bases). The V end lost 3 bases, the J end lost 8 bases, and 13 bases lay between the germline ends. The CDR3 consists of 14 residues. Germline V gives CDR1 MNHEY, CDR2 SMNVEV (reference sequence). As DNA, the CDR3 is TGTGCCAGCAGTTTTTCCGGGACAAGAGAAAAACTGTTTTTT. This sequence encodes CASSFSGTREKLFF.

The V gene is TRBV6-1, the J gene TRBJ1-1; no clear D gene. The V end lost 8 bases, the J end lost 5 bases, and 9 bases lay between the germline ends. Germline V lookup: CDR1 MNHNS, CDR2 SASEGT. CDR3 length equals 11 residues. As DNA, the CDR3 is TGTGCCAGCCCGGGATGGACTGAAGCTTTCTTT. This encodes CASPGWTEAFF.

The rearrangement uses TRBV30 and TRBJ1-1, with 8 nucleotides matching TRBD1. The V and J ends lost 2 bases and 1 base, in that order; junction bases with no gene match: 12. Per the germline V gene, CDR1 is GTSNPN and CDR2 is SVGIG (reference sequence). This CDR3 spans 17 amino acids. For the CDR3, the DNA is TGTGCCTGGAGTCCACATGGATCAGGGGGCCGGAACACTGAAGCTTTCTTT. Amino acids: CAWSPHGSGGRNTEAFF.

V gene TRBV28 combines with J gene TRBJ2-5; a possible D gene is TRBD2 (6 bases). This CDR3 has 15 amino acids. CDR1 is MDHEN, CDR2 SYDVKM, per germline. Trimming shortened V by 8 bases and J by 1 base, and 17 bases separated the two germline ends. The DNA for the CDR3 is TGTGCCAGCGGGGCCGAAGAGGGACTCCAAGAGACCCAGTACTTC. Its translation: CASGAEEGLQETQYF.

In its sample, this clone was seen a few times. At one boundary the junction diverges from the germline segment, which might be a read error. The rearrangement uses TRBV5-6 and TRBJ2-5; TRBD2 matches 10 bases. The end of the DNA aligns better with TRBJ2-7, so the J call may be wrong. Germline values: CDR1 SGHDT, CDR2 YYEEEE. This CDR3 comprises 18 residues. The CDR3, as DNA: TGTGCCAGCAGCTCTCGACTAGCGGGCTCCGCCGACTCCCACGAGCAGTACTTC. Its protein product is CASSSRLAGSADSHEQYF.